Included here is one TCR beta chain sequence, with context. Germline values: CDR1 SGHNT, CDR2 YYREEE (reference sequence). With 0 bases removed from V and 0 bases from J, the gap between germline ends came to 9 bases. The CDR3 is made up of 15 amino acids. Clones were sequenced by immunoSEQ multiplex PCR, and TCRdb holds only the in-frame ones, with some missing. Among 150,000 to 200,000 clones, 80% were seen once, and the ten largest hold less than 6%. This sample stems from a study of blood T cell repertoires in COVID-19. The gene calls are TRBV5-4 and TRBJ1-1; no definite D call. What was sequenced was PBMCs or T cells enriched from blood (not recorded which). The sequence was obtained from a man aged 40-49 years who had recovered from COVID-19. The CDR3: CASSLVGGMNTEAFF. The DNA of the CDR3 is TGTGCCAGCAGCTTGGTGGGAGGAATGAACACTGAAGCTTTCTTT.